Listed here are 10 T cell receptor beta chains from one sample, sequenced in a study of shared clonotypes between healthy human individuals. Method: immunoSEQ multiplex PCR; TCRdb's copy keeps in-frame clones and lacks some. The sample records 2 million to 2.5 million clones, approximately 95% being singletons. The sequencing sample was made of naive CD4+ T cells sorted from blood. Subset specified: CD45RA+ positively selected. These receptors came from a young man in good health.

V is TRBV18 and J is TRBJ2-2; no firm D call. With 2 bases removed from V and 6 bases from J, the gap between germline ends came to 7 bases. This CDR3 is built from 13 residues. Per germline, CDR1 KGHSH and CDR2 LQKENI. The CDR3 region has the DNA TGTGCCAGCTCACCAAACCAGCCCGGGGAGCTGTTTTTT. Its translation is CASSPNQPGELFF.

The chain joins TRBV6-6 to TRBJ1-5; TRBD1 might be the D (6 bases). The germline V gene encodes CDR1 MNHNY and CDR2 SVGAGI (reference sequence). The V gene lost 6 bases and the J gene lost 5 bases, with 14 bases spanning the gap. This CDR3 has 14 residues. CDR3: CASSRGLGDQPQHF. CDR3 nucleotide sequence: TGTGCCAGCAGCCGGGGGCTCGGGGATCAGCCCCAGCATTTT.

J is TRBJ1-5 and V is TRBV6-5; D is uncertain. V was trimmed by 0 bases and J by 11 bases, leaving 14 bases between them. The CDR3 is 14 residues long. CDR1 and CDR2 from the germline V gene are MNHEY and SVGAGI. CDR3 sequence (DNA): TGTGCCAGCAGTTACTCGCTGGACCTCCAGGCCCAGCATTTT. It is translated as CASSYSLDLQAQHF.

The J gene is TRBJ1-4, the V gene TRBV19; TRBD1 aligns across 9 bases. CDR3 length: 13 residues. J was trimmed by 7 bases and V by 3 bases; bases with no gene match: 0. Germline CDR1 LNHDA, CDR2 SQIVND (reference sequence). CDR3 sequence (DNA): TGTGCCAGTAGTATGGACAGGGGTGAAAAACTGTTTTTT. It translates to CASSMDRGEKLFF.

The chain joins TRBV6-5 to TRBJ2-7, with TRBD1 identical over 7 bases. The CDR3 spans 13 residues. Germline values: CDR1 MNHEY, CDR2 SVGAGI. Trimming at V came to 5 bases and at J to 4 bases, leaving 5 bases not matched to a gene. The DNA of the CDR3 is TGTGCCAGCAGTCCTAGGGACAGTTACGAGCAGTACTTC. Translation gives CASSPRDSYEQYF.

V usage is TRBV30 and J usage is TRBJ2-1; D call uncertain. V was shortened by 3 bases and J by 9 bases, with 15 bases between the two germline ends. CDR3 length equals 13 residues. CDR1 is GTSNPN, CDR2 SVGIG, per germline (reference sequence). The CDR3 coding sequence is TGTGCCTGGAGCGGGCAACCATCCGGTGAGCAGTTCTTC. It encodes CAWSGQPSGEQFF.

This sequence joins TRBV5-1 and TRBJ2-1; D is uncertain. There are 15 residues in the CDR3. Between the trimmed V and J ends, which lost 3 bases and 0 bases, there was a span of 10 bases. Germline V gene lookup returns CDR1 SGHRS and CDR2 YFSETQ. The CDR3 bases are TGCGCCAGCAGCTCGGACCTAAGCTCCTACAATGAGCAGTTCTTC. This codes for CASSSDLSSYNEQFF.

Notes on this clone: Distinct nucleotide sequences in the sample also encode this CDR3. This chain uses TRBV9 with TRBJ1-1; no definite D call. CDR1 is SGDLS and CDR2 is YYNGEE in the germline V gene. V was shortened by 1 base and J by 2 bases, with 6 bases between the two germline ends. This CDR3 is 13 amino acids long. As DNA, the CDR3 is TGTGCCAGCAGCGTATCTGCAAACACTGAAGCTTTCTTT. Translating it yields CASSVSANTEAFF.

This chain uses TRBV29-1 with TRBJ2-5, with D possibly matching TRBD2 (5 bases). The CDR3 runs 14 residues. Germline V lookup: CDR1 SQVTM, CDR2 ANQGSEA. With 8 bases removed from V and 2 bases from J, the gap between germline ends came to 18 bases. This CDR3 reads CSSCRGTTQETQYF. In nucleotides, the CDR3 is TGCAGCTCCTGCCGGGGAACAACTCAAGAGACCCAGTACTTC. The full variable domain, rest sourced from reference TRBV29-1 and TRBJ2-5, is SAVISQKPSRDICQRGTSLTIQCQVDSQVTMMFWYRQQPGQSLTLIATANQGSEATYESGFVIDKFPISRPNLTFSTLTVSNMSPEDSSIYLCSSCRGTTQETQYFGPGTRLLVL.

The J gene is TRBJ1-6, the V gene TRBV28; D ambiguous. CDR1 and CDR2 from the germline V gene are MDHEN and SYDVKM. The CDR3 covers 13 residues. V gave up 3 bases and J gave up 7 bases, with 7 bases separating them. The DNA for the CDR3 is TGTGCCAGCAGTTTCCCCCGGAATTCACCCCTCCACTTT. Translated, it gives CASSFPRNSPLHF.